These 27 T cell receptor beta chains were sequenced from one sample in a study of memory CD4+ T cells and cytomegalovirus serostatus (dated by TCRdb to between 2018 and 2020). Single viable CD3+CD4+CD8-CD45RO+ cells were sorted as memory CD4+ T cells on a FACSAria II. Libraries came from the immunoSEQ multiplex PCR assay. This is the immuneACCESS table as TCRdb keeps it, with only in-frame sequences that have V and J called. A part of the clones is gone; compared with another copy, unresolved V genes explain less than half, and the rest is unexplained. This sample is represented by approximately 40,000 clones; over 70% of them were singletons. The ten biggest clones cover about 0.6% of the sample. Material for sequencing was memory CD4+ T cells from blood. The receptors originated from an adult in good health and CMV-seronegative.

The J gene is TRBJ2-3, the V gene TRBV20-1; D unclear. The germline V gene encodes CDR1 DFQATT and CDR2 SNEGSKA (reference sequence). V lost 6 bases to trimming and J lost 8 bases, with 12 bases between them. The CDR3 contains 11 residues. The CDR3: CSAPRSGTQYF. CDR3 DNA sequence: TGCAGTGCCCCCAGGAGTGGTACGCAGTATTTT.

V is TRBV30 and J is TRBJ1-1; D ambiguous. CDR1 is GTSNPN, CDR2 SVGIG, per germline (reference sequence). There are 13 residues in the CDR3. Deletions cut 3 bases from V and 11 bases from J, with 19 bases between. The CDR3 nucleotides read TGTGCCTGGAGGTCCGCCAGGACCTTGTACGCTTTCTTT. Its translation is CAWRSARTLYAFF.

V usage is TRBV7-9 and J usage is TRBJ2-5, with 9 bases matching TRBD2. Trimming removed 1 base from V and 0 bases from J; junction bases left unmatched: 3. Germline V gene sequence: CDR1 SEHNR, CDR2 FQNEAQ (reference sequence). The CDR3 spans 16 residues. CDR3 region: CASSLGSGGYQETQYF. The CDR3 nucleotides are TGTGCCAGCAGCTTAGGGAGCGGGGGGTACCAAGAGACCCAGTACTTC.

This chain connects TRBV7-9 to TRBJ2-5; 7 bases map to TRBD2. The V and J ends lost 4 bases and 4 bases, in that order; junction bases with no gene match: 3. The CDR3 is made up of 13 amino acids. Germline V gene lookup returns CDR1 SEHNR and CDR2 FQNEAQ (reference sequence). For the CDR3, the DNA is TGTGCCAGCAGCTGGGGAGGGTCAGAGACCCAGTACTTC. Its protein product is CASSWGGSETQYF.

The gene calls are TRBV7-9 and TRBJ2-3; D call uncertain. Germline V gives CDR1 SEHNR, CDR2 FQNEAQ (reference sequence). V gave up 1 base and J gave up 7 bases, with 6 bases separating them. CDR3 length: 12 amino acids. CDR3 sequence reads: CASSLDTHTQYF. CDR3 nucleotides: TGTGCCAGCAGCTTAGACACTCATACGCAGTATTTT.

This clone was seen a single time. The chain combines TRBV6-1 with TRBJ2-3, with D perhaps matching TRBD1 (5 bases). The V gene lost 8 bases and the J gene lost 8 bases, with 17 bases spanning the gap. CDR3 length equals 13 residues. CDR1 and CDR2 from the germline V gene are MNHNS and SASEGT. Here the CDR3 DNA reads TGTGCCAGCCGAGGCGGACAAGGGTTTACGCAGTATTTT. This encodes CASRGGQGFTQYF.

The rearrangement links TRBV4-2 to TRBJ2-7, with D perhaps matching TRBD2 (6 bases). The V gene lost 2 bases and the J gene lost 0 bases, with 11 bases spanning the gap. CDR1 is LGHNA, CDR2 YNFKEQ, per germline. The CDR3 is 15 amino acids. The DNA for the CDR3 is TGTGCCAGCAGCCAACTGGACGGGAGCTCCTACGAGCAGTACTTC. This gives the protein CASSQLDGSSYEQYF.

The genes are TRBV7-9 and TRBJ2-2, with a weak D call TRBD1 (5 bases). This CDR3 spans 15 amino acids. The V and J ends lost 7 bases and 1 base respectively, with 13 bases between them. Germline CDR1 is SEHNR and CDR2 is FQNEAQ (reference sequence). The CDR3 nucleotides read TGTGCCAGCATTGGGGCAGAAATGAACACCGGGGAGCTGTTTTTT. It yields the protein CASIGAEMNTGELFF.

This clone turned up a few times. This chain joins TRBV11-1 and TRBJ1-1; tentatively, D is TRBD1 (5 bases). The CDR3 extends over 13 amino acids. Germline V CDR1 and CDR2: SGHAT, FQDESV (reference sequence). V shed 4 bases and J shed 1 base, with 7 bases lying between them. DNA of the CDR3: TGTGCCAGCAGCTCGGGACGGAACACTGAAGCTTTCTTT. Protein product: CASSSGRNTEAFF.

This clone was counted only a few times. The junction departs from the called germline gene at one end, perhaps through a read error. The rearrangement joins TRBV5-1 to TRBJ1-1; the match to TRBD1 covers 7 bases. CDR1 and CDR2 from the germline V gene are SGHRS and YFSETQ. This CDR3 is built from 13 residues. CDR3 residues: CASSLSGTELIVF. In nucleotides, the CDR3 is TGCGCCAGCAGCCTGTCCGGGACAGAATTGATTGTGTTT.

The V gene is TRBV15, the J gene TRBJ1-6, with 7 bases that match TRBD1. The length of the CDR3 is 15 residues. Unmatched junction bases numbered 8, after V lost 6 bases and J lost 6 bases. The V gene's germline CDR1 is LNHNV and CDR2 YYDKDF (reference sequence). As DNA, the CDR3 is TGTGCCACCAGGCAGGGGGGGACAGTTAATTCACCCCTCCACTTT. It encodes CATRQGGTVNSPLHF.

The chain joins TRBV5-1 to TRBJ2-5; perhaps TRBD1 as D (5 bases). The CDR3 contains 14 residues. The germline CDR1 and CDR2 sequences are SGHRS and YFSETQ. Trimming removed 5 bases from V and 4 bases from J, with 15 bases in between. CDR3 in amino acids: CASSTGWQGETQYF. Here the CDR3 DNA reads TGCGCCAGCAGTACGGGTTGGCAGGGAGAGACCCAGTACTTC.

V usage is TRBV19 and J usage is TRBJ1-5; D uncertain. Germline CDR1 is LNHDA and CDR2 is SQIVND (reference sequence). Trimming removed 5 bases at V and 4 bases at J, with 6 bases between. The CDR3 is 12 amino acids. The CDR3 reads CASSERNQPQHF. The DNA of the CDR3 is TGTGCCAGTAGTGAGAGGAATCAGCCCCAGCATTTT.

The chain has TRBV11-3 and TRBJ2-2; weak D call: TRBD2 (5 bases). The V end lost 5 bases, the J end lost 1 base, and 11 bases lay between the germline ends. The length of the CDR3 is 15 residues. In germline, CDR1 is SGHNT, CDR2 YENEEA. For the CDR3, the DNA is TGTGCCAGCAGCCCTACTAGGTTGAACACCGGGGAGCTGTTTTTT. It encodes CASSPTRLNTGELFF.

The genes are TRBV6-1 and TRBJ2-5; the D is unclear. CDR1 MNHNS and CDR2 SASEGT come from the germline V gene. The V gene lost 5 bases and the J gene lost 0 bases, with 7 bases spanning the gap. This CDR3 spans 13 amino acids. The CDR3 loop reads CASSFEYQETQYF. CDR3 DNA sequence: TGTGCCAGCAGTTTCGAGTACCAAGAGACCCAGTACTTC.

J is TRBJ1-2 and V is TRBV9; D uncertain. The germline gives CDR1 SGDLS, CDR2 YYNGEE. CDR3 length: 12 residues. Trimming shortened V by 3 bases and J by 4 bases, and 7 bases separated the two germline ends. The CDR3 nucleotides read TGTGCCAGCAGCGCCGAGGGCTATGGCTACACCTTC. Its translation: CASSAEGYGYTF.

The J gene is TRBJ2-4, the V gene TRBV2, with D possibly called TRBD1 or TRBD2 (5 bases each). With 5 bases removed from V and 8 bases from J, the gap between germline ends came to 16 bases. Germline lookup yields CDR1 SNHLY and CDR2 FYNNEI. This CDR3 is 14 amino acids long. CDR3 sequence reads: CASSPGQARDIQYF. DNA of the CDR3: TGTGCCAGCAGTCCGGGGCAGGCACGTGACATTCAGTACTTC.

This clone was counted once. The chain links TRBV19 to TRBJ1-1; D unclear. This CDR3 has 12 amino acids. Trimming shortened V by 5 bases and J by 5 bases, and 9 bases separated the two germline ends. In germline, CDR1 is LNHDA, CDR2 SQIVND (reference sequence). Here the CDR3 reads CASSSRVTEAFF. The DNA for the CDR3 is TGTGCCAGTAGTTCGAGGGTTACTGAAGCTTTCTTT.

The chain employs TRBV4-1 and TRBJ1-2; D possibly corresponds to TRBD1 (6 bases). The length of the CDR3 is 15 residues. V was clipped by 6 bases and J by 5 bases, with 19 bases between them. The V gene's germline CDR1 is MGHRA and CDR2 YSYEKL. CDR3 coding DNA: TGCGCCAGCAGTCAACCTACAGGGCGGGAATATGGCTACACCTTC. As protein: CASSQPTGREYGYTF.

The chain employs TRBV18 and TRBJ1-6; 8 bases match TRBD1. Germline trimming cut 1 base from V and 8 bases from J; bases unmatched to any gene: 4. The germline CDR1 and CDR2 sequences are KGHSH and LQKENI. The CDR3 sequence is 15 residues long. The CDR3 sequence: CASSPRTGPDSPLHF. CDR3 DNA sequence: TGTGCCAGCTCACCACGGACAGGGCCGGATTCACCCCTCCACTTT.

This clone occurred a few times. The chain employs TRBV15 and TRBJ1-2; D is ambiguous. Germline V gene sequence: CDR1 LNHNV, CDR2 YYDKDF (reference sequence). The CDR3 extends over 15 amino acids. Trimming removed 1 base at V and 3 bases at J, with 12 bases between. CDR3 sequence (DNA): TGTGCCACCAGCAGAGCTGTCAGCTCCTACTATGGCTACACCTTC. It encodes CATSRAVSSYYGYTF.

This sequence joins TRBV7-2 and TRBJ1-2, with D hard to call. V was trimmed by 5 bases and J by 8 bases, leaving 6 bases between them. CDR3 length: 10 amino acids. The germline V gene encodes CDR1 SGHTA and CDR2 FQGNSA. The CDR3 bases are TGTGCCAGCAGCATAGAGGGCTACACCTTC. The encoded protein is CASSIEGYTF.

The CDR3 region is CASRAQGAITGELFF. CDR3 DNA sequence: TGTGCCAGCAGGGCCCAGGGGGCAATCACCGGGGAGCTGTTTTTT. V is TRBV6-5 and J is TRBJ2-2; 8 bases agree with TRBD1. The CDR3 length is 15 residues. CDR1 is MNHEY, CDR2 SVGAGI, per germline. Trimming cost V 6 bases and J 4 bases; bases outside gene matches: 7.

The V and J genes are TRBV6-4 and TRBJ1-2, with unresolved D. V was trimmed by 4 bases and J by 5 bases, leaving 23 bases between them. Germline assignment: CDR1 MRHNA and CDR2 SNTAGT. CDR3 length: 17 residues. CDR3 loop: CASSVRSQTGFTYGYTF. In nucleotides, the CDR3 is TGTGCCAGCAGTGTTCGGTCCCAGACGGGATTCACTTATGGCTACACCTTC.

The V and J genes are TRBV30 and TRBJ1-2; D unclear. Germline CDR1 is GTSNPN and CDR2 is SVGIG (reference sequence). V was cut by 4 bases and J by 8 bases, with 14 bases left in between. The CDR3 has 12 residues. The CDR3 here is CAWTEGVGGYTF. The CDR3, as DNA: TGTGCCTGGACAGAAGGCGTGGGGGGCTACACCTTC.

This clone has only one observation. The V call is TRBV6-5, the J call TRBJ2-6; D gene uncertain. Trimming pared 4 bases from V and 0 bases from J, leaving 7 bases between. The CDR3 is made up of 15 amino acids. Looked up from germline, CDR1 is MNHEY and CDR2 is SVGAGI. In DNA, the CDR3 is TGTGCCAGCAGTTCTTACCTCTCTGGGGCCAACGTCCTGACTTTC. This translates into CASSSYLSGANVLTF.

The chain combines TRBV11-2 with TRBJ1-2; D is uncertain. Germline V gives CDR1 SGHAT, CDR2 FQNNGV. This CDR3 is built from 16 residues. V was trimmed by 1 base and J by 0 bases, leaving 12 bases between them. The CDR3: CASSLVGQSTNYGYTF. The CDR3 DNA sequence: TGTGCCAGCAGCTTAGTAGGCCAGAGCACTAACTATGGCTACACCTTC.